Listed here is a single T cell receptor beta chain. Its specific antigen is unknown. No base quality values were provided; no much bigger clone lies one nucleotide off. This specimen belongs to a study of T cell responses to AZD1222 COVID-19 vaccine (dated by TCRdb to the early 2020s). With regard to the full study: AZD1222 recipients with second doses at about 4 weeks or about 12 weeks were pooled, because spike-specific TCR depth and breadth did not differ between schedules. Trial participants were enrolled into age subgroups of 18-55, 56-69 and 70-plus years, which contained around 150, 28 and 57 TCR-sequenced participants, respectively. A total of approximately 240 trial participants underwent TCR sequencing, of whom about 200 received two doses of AZD1222 and about 26 received two doses of the MenACWY control vaccine. General study outcomes and caveats: CD4 TCRs associated with the vaccine covered the entire spike protein, and the dominant responses were in regions 160-218 and 743-854. A significant rise in spike-specific TCR breadth and depth was observed after two AZD1222 doses relative to day 0 and relative to MenACWY recipients. Nearly half of unique spike-specific TCRs reportedly recognized epitopes outside regions mutated in the B.1.351 and B.1.1.7 variants. Because no day 14 peak-response samples were available, the repertoires could be characterized only after the peak T cell response. The 56-69-year group was small, and its depth increase did not reach significance, likely because of low power. Most participants were white British and females outnumbered males, and the authors suggested that clonal diversity may have been underestimated. Conclusions about previously exposed vaccinees were limited because only six AZD1222 recipients were SARS-CoV-2 seropositive at baseline.

Read against the paper, the sample's time point label means: baseline before first vaccination. The vaccinee samples were drawn from two UK trials, COV001 and COV002, one of which was a single-blind randomized controlled phase 2/3 trial testing AZD1222 (ChAdOx1 nCoV-19) in healthy adults. Trial participant PBMC samples were collected at day 0 and day 28 after the second dose for TCRbeta chain sequencing. The CDR3 regions of human TCRbeta chains were subjected to immunosequencing. The source study handled its data this way. TCRs in the repertoires were matched against a reference library of SARS-CoV-2-specific TCRs that had been generated with the MIRA antigen-specificity platform. Breadth was defined as the fraction of unique TCRs that were SARS-CoV-2-associated. Depth was defined as the fraction of total T cells that were SARS-CoV-2-associated. Each spike-specific TCR was assigned to its reactive spike region and to a CD4 or CD8 class using the MIRA data. Log10-transformed breadth and depth values were compared by one-way ANOVA with Sidak's multiple comparisons tests. Drawn from immuneACCESS, this table holds only the in-frame rearrangements with V and J called that TCRdb kept. Clones are partly lost; checked studies trace under half to an unresolved V gene and leave the rest unexplained. The D gene and trimming were derived from the DNA, and the V and J assignments and clone size from that table. The sample contains 65,000 to 85,000 clones, 70% to 90% of them found a single time. The leading ten clones occupy about a tenth of the sample.

Sequenced here: peripheral blood, sampled on day 0 of AZD1222 vaccination. The sequence was collected from an adult in good health.

CDR3 protein: CASSGRQLGSGNTIYF. Read as DNA, the sequence is TGTGCCAGCAGCGGCCGACAGTTGGGCTCTGGAAACACCATATATTTT. The chain employs TRBV9 and TRBJ1-3; the D region possibly corresponds to TRBD1 (5 bases align). Deletion took 3 bases off V and 0 bases off J, with a span of 13 bases between the germline ends. Taken from the germline V gene, the CDR1 and CDR2 loops are SGDLS and YYNGEE. The CDR3 starts with the cysteine, ends with the phenylalanine, and has 16 residues. The DNA shown is the 48-base CDR3, in frame from base 1.